Below are 5 T cell receptor beta chains sequenced from a single sample in a study of shared clonotypes between healthy human individuals. Clones were read by immunoSEQ multiplex PCR, and TCRdb kept only the in-frame ones, dropping some. This table has approximately 510,000 clones, 79% appearing once. The source material was PBMCs. The receptors were sampled from a woman aged 40 to 55 in good health. Some clones in this sample may be carry-over from other donors' samples.

The chain has TRBV19 and TRBJ2-6; D remains ambiguous. The CDR3 is 15 residues long. From germline, CDR1 is LNHDA and CDR2 SQIVND (reference sequence). The V gene lost 7 bases and the J gene lost 1 base, with 11 bases spanning the gap. The CDR3 loop reads CASTQARSGANVLTF. CDR3 nucleotide sequence: TGTGCCAGTACCCAGGCCCGATCTGGGGCCAACGTCCTGACTTTC. Variable domain in full (rest from reference TRBV19 and TRBJ2-6): DGGITQSPKYLFRKEGQNVTLSCEQNLNHDAMYWYRQDPGQGLRLIYYSQIVNDFQKGDIAEGYSVSREKKESFPLTVTSAQKNPTAFYLCASTQARSGANVLTFGAGSRLTVL.

Of note for this clone: This CDR3 is also generated by other DNA sequences in the sample. J is TRBJ2-3 and V is TRBV7-2, with 14 bases identical to TRBD2. V gave up 4 bases and J gave up 4 bases; unmatched junction bases: 4. Germline V CDR1 and CDR2: SGHTA, FQGNSA. The CDR3 has 16 residues. As DNA, the CDR3 is TGTGCCAGCAGCTCCCGACTAGCGGGAGGGCCAGATACGCAGTATTTT. This gives the protein CASSSRLAGGPDTQYF. Using reference TRBV7-2 and TRBJ2-3 for the parts outside the CDR3, the full variable domain is GAGVSQSPSNKVTEKGKDVELRCDPISGHTALYWYRQSLGQGLEFLIYFQGNSAPDKSGLPSDRFSAERTGGSVSTLTIQRTQQEDSAVYLCASSSRLAGGPDTQYFGPGTRLTVL.

On this clone itself: The sample has other DNA sequences that encode this CDR3 too. V gene TRBV18 combines with J gene TRBJ2-7, with 8 bases that match TRBD1. The CDR3 runs to 14 residues. Germline lookup yields CDR1 KGHSH and CDR2 LQKENI. V gave up 6 bases and J gave up 2 bases; unmatched junction bases: 6. The CDR3 reads CASSPRQGTYEQYF. In nucleotides, the CDR3 is TGTGCCAGCTCCCCTCGACAGGGGACCTACGAGCAGTACTTC.

The chain has TRBV5-4 and TRBJ2-2; 8 bases match TRBD2. Germline CDR1 reads SGHNT; CDR2 reads YYREEE (reference sequence). J was trimmed by 3 bases and V by 4 bases; bases with no gene match: 8. The CDR3 contains 16 residues. CDR3 bases: TGTGCCAGCAGCCCCAGCGGGAGACAGGACACCGGGGAGCTGTTTTTT. Its translation: CASSPSGRQDTGELFF.

This chain connects TRBV28 to TRBJ2-2, with D possibly being TRBD2 (5 bases). This CDR3 region has 13 residues. Germline V gene lookup returns CDR1 MDHEN and CDR2 SYDVKM. Trimming removed 3 bases at V and 8 bases at J, with 10 bases between. In DNA form, the CDR3 reads TGTGCCAGCAGTTTGTTAGCGCTAGGGGAGCTGTTTTTT. It codes for CASSLLALGELFF.